This T cell receptor beta chain was recovered during a study of beta chain features in type 1 diabetes. With V trimmed by 0 bases and J by 9 bases, 13 bases remained unmatched. The CDR3 extends over 17 amino acids. Looked up from germline, CDR1 is SGDLS and CDR2 is YYNGEE. Overall study results and limits: Since sequencing was performed on cDNA, cells with high TCR expression could be over-represented.

Sequenced material consisted of expressed TCRB transcripts (all of the isolated RNA was reverse transcribed). Assay: immunoSEQ multiplex PCR; the TCRdb copy retains only in-frame clones and omits some. The data contain hundreds of thousands of clones, about a sixth of them singletons. The sample holds a few counts of this clone. Its cognate antigen is unknown. This rearrangement joins TRBV9 to TRBJ2-1; 9 bases match TRBD2. The clonotype originates from a woman aged 18-29 years in good health. Sample: naive CD4+ T cells from blood. The CDR3 coding sequence is TGTGCCAGCAGCGTAGCCATTTCGGCGGGAGGGAAAAGTGAGCAGTTCTTC. It yields the protein CASSVAISAGGKSEQFF.